These 28 T cell receptor beta chains were sequenced from one sample in a study of CD8 T cells in ankylosing spondylitis. Each CDR3 protein is one row after TCRdb ran MiXCR on the 5' RACE reads. The table lists about 210,000 distinct CDR3 sequences, approximately 7.3% of them singletons. Study observations and caveats: Within ankylosing spondylitis blood, a TCR beta motif made up of roughly eight highly homologous variants appeared to be characteristic.

Antigen specificity for these receptors is unknown. Specimen: blood, either unsorted or a sorted T cell fraction (not recorded which). These TCRs come from a male donor with ankylosing spondylitis.

This clonotype was recorded many times. The gene calls are TRBV12-5 and TRBJ2-3; 7 bases are shared with TRBD2. This CDR3 spans 16 amino acids. The V segment lost 7 bases and the J segment 0 bases; nucleotides outside the gene matches: 10. Germline V gives CDR1 LGHNT, CDR2 FRNRAP. The chain's CDR3 is CASATQPSGSTDTQYF. The CDR3 DNA is TGTGCTAGTGCCACACAACCTAGCGGTAGCACAGATACGCAGTATTTT.

The chain carries TRBV4-3 and TRBJ1-2, with D unclear. CDR3 size: 15 residues. V was pared by 0 bases and J by 0 bases, with 8 bases between. Per the germline V gene, CDR1 is LGHNA and CDR2 is YSLEER. The CDR3 nucleotides read TGCGCCAGCAGCCAAGACGGTCATCCTAACTATGGCTACACCTTC. It yields the protein CASSQDGHPNYGYTF.

Details on this clonotype: This sequence may be a read error, since a much larger clone differs from it by one base. V and J are TRBV12-3 or TRBV12-4 and TRBJ2-5; D may be TRBD1 or TRBD2 (5 bases each). CDR3 length: 14 amino acids. V lost 5 bases and J lost 9, with 19 bases in between. The CDR3 region is CASSPDSLGESQYF. The CDR3 nucleotides read TGTGCCAGCAGTCCGGACTCCCTGGGGGAGTCCCAGTACTTC.

This clonotype appeared many times. The chain has TRBV12-3 or TRBV12-4 and TRBJ2-1, with no clear D. V lost 1 base and J 4 bases, leaving 11 bases between the germline ends. CDR3 length: 15 amino acids. This CDR3 is CASSLGGMLYNEQFF. CDR3 nucleotides: TGTGCCAGCAGTTTAGGCGGAATGCTTTACAATGAGCAGTTCTTC.

This clonotype was recorded many times. The chain recombines TRBV11-1 with TRBJ2-2; 8 bases line up with TRBD1. J gave up 2 bases and V 4 bases, and 15 bases lay outside the gene matches. The germline gives CDR1 SGHAT, CDR2 FQDESV (reference sequence). This CDR3 region has 19 residues. The CDR3 reads CASSYEKTRQGTNTGELFF. Here the CDR3 DNA reads TGTGCCAGCAGCTACGAGAAAACTAGACAGGGGACTAACACCGGGGAGCTGTTTTTT.

This clonotype was counted many times. The rearrangement links TRBV5-1 to TRBJ2-1; D may be TRBD1 (6 bases). CDR3 length: 16 amino acids. Trimming took 0 bases from V and 5 from J, leaving 15 bases between them. Germline-derived CDR1 and CDR2 are SGHRS and YFSETQ. The DNA for the CDR3 is TGCGCCAGCAGCTTGGGGGACAAGGGAATGAACAATGAGCAGTTCTTC. Amino acid sequence: CASSLGDKGMNNEQFF. Based on the CDR3 plus reference TRBV5-1 and TRBJ2-1, the full variable domain is KAGVTQTPRYLIKTRGQQVTLSCSPISGHRSVSWYQQTPGQGLQFLFEYFSETQRNKGNFPGRFSGRQFSNSRSEMNVSTLELGDSALYLCASSLGDKGMNNEQFFGPGTRLTVL.

The V and J genes are TRBV6-5 and TRBJ2-1, with TRBD2 matching over 7 bases. J was trimmed by 0 bases and V by 2 bases; bases with no gene match: 10. Germline CDR1 MNHEY, CDR2 SVGAGI. The CDR3 loop spans 18 amino acids. The CDR3 bases are TGTGCCAGCAGTTACCGGCGGGAGAAGGGTTACTCCTACAATGAGCAGTTCTTC. This encodes CASSYRREKGYSYNEQFF.

Ten or more counts support this clonotype. For the CDR3, the DNA is TGCAGTGCTAGTATTAAGGGCGGGAGCTACACAGATACGCAGTATTTT. This translates into CSASIKGGSYTDTQYF. The chain uses TRBV20-1 and TRBJ2-3; 7 nucleotides line up with TRBD2. V gave up 3 bases and J gave up 2 bases; unmatched junction bases: 11. CDR1 and CDR2 (germline): DFQATT, SNEGSKA (reference sequence). The CDR3 runs 16 residues.

This clonotype was recorded at least ten times. The CDR3 here is CASSFSGRLNTEAFF. The CDR3 nucleotides are TGCGCCAGCAGCTTTTCGGGCAGATTGAACACTGAAGCTTTCTTT. The V call is TRBV5-1, the J call TRBJ1-1; no firm D call. This CDR3 spans 15 amino acids. The V end was cut by 2 bases, the J end by 0 bases, with 11 bases between. The germline CDR1 and CDR2 sequences are SGHRS and YFSETQ.

This clonotype was observed once. CDR3 sequence (DNA): TGTGCCACCCAGCGGGGACGGGGCTACACCTTC. Amino acid sequence: CATQRGRGYTF. V usage is TRBV6-5 and J usage is TRBJ1-2, with D possibly being TRBD1 (5 bases). The CDR3 runs to 11 residues. CDR1 and CDR2 from the germline V gene are MNHEY and SVGAGI. With 10 bases removed from V and 8 bases from J, the gap between germline ends came to 14 bases.

This clonotype was seen a single time. The rearrangement links TRBV10-3 to TRBJ2-7; D is tentatively TRBD1 or TRBD2 (5 bases each). Trimming took off 4 bases at V and 0 bases at J, with 16 bases between the two ends. Per the germline V gene, CDR1 is ENHRY and CDR2 is SYGVKD. CDR3 length: 16 amino acids. This CDR3 is CAISVGTRADSYEQYF. The CDR3 region has the DNA TGTGCCATCAGTGTAGGGACCAGGGCCGACTCCTACGAGCAGTACTTC.

This clonotype was counted at least ten times. The chain has TRBV7-9 and TRBJ1-1, with no clear D. The CDR3 sequence is 13 residues long. The V end was cut by 5 bases, the J end by 10 bases, with 17 bases between. Germline V gives CDR1 SEHNR, CDR2 FQNEAQ (reference sequence). DNA for the CDR3: TGTGCCAGCAGCCCCGATTTTTCACGTAGAGCTTTCTTT. Residues: CASSPDFSRRAFF.

The table lists this clonotype with many counts. The chain carries TRBV20-1 and TRBJ2-7, with a possible D match to TRBD2 (6 bases). Trimming took 5 bases from V and 2 from J, leaving 13 bases between them. Germline lookup yields CDR1 DFQATT and CDR2 SNEGSKA (reference sequence). The CDR3 extends over 13 amino acids. Here the CDR3 reads CSAGGLAAYEQYF. The CDR3 DNA follows: TGCAGTGCTGGGGGACTCGCGGCCTACGAGCAGTACTTC.

There are many counts of this clonotype. The chain is built from TRBV6-2 or TRBV6-3 and TRBJ1-1, with a weak D call TRBD1 (5 bases). V lost 2 bases to trimming and J lost 4 bases, with 11 bases between them. Germline V gene data show CDR1 as MNHEY and CDR2 as SVGEGT. This CDR3 is 14 amino acids long. CDR3 coding DNA: TGTGCCAGCAGTTACCTGGGGGGAGGCACTGAAGCTTTCTTT. It is translated as CASSYLGGGTEAFF.

This clonotype was recorded at least ten times. The chain joins TRBV27 to TRBJ2-7; TRBD1 aligns across 9 bases. Germline CDR1 MNHEY, CDR2 SMNVEV (reference sequence). This CDR3 comprises 15 residues. Trimming at V came to 7 bases and at J to 6 bases, leaving 13 bases not matched to a gene. CDR3 sequence: CASTLFPGQGSEQYF. CDR3 DNA sequence: TGTGCCAGCACCCTATTCCCGGGACAGGGCAGCGAGCAGTACTTC.

Ten or more counts support this clonotype. This chain joins TRBV4-2 and TRBJ1-4; D is possibly TRBD1 (5 bases). This CDR3 has 19 residues. Trimming shortened V by 0 bases and J by 0 bases, and 17 bases separated the two germline ends. CDR1 and CDR2 from the germline V gene are LGHNA and YNFKEQ. The CDR3 bases are TGTGCCAGCAGCCAAGATCGGGCAGGGACCCCAACAACTAATGAAAAACTGTTTTTT. Its translation: CASSQDRAGTPTTNEKLFF.

The chain is built from TRBV4-2 and TRBJ2-1; the D gene is possibly TRBD1 (6 bases). Per the germline V gene, CDR1 is LGHNA and CDR2 is YNFKEQ. The CDR3 length is 13 residues. V was pared by 4 bases and J by 8 bases, with 12 bases between. The CDR3 loop is CASSLAQGYEQFF. CDR3 DNA sequence: TGTGCCAGCAGCCTCGCACAGGGATATGAGCAGTTCTTC.

This clonotype was detected ten times or more. V usage is TRBV4-3 and J usage is TRBJ1-2; D call uncertain. Deletions cut 4 bases from V and 1 base from J, with 22 bases between. CDR3 length: 18 amino acids. The germline gives CDR1 LGHNA, CDR2 YSLEER. As DNA, the CDR3 is TGCGCCAGCAGCCTAAGGTCCAGGAGCACCGAGATTAACTATGGCTACACCTTC. It specifies CASSLRSRSTEINYGYTF.

This clonotype was counted many times. The rearrangement links TRBV20-1 to TRBJ2-7; 8 bases map to TRBD1. Germline CDR1 reads DFQATT; CDR2 reads SNEGSKA (reference sequence). J was trimmed by 6 bases and V by 6 bases; bases with no gene match: 22. The CDR3 length is 17 residues. CDR3 nucleotides: TGCAGTGCCAGACACCCCGCGGGACAGGTAATAGGTCGCGAGCAGTACTTC. This translates into CSARHPAGQVIGREQYF.

This clonotype was detected only a few times. The genes are TRBV7-2 and TRBJ1-5; D is undetermined. Per the germline V gene, CDR1 is SGHTA and CDR2 is FQGNSA. This CDR3 contains 15 residues. Trimming stripped 7 bases from V and 1 base from J, with 14 bases between. CDR3 in amino acids: CASNPSFLSNQPQHF. CDR3 DNA sequence: TGTGCCAGCAACCCTAGCTTTCTAAGCAATCAGCCCCAGCATTTT.

Ten or more counts support this clonotype. The chain couples TRBV24-1 to TRBJ1-2; D is undetermined. Trimming stripped 3 bases from V and 8 bases from J, with 12 bases between. This CDR3 region has 13 residues. CDR1 KGHDR and CDR2 SFDVKD come from the germline V gene. The CDR3 region is CATSDNPWEGYTF. In nucleotides, the CDR3 is TGTGCCACCAGTGATAACCCGTGGGAAGGCTACACCTTC.

This sequence joins TRBV19 and TRBJ2-7; 7 nucleotides agree with TRBD2. The CDR3 spans 14 residues. Germline V CDR1 and CDR2: LNHDA, SQIVND (reference sequence). The V and J ends lost 5 bases and 0 bases, in that order; junction bases with no gene match: 4. CDR3 sequence: CASSASGNSYEQYF. In DNA, the CDR3 is TGTGCCAGTAGTGCTAGCGGAAACTCCTACGAGCAGTACTTC.

This clonotype was seen at least ten times. This chain uses TRBV11-2 with TRBJ2-7; a weak D match, TRBD1 (5 bases). This CDR3 comprises 12 residues. With 5 bases removed from V and 7 bases from J, the gap between germline ends came to 12 bases. Germline-derived CDR1 and CDR2 are SGHAT and FQNNGV. The CDR3 reads CASSPPPGEQYF. The CDR3 DNA reads as TGTGCCAGCAGCCCCCCCCCAGGGGAGCAGTACTTC.

At least ten counts were recorded for this clonotype. The chain has TRBV11-2 and TRBJ2-1, with unresolved D. Per the germline V gene, CDR1 is SGHAT and CDR2 is FQNNGV. This CDR3 is built from 11 residues. Trimming took 6 bases from V and 7 from J, leaving 7 bases between them. CDR3 nucleotide sequence: TGTGCCAGCAGAATAGTGAATGAGCAGTTCTTC. It codes for CASRIVNEQFF.

This clonotype was recorded at least ten times. The chain is built from TRBV28 and TRBJ2-7; tentative D call: TRBD1 (6 bases). CDR1 and CDR2 from the germline V gene are MDHEN and SYDVKM. The V and J ends lost 5 bases and 3 bases respectively, with 17 bases between them. The CDR3 is 15 residues long. Here the CDR3 reads CASSQMGDTNYEQYF. The CDR3 DNA sequence: TGTGCCAGCAGTCAAATGGGGGACACTAACTACGAGCAGTACTTC. Full variable domain (outside the CDR3, taken from reference TRBV28 and TRBJ2-7): DVKVTQSSRYLVKRTGEKVFLECVQDMDHENMFWYRQDPGLGLRLIYFSYDVKMKEKGDIPEGYSVSREKKERFSLILESASTNQTSMYLCASSQMGDTNYEQYFGPGTRLTVT.

A remark on this clonotype: Just one base apart from a much larger clone, this may be a read error. The CDR3 region is CASSNSNYGYTF. The CDR3 bases are TGTGCCAGCAGTAACAGTAACTATGGCTACACCTTC. This rearrangement joins TRBV6-5 to TRBJ1-2; D call uncertain. The CDR3 length is 12 residues. Germline CDR1 and CDR2: MNHEY and SVGAGI. Trimming cost V 5 bases and J 1 base, with 5 bases left between them.

This rearrangement joins TRBV29-1 to TRBJ2-1; unclear D gene. The V end lost 4 bases, the J end lost 3 bases, and 10 bases lay between the germline ends. The CDR3 runs to 13 residues. Per germline, CDR1 SQVTM and CDR2 ANQGSEA. The CDR3 nucleotides read TGCAGCGTTGTGGAGCGTGACTACAATGAGCAGTTCTTC. This encodes CSVVERDYNEQFF.

This clonotype was detected ten times or more. V usage is TRBV20-1 and J usage is TRBJ2-1, with no clear D. CDR1 is DFQATT and CDR2 is SNEGSKA in the germline V gene (reference sequence). The CDR3 length is 16 residues. V lost 0 bases, J lost 0 bases, and 12 bases lay in between. The CDR3 region has the DNA TGCAGTGCTAGAGATATAAGCATAAGCTCCTACAATGAGCAGTTCTTC. This sequence encodes CSARDISISSYNEQFF.